This T cell receptor beta chain was sequenced for a study of beta chain features in type 1 diabetes. General study points: In every one of the four CD4+ subsets, TCRB CDR3s were moderately but significantly shorter in Type 1 diabetes patients. cDNA-based sequencing might over-represent cells highly expressing TCR. Naive, central memory and Treg TCRB repertoires appeared more alike in patients than in healthy donors.

As concerns this clone: What it binds is not known.

Staining for CD45RO/CCR7/CD25/CD127/CD95/CD27 allowed sorting of CD4+ naive, central memory, regulatory and stem cell-like memory cells. V was trimmed by 4 bases and J by 9 bases, leaving 20 bases between them. This CDR3 comprises 15 residues. Germline values: CDR1 SGHRS, CDR2 YFSETQ. Reverse transcription of all isolated RNA meant that expressed TCRB transcripts were sequenced. Profiled with immunoSEQ multiplex PCR; TCRdb holds only in-frame clones, not every one. The sample lists some 360,000 clones, 9.5% to 10% occurring once. The chain links TRBV5-1 to TRBJ2-1; D tentatively fits TRBD1 or TRBD2 (5 bases each). The source material was central memory CD4+ T cells from blood. This clonotype originated in a man in his thirties or forties with type 1 diabetes. CDR3 bases: TGCGCCAGCAGCCTCTCGGACTTTACTGGGGGTGAGCAGTTCTTC. It is translated as CASSLSDFTGGEQFF.